These 28 T cell receptor beta chains were sequenced from one sample in a study of identifying expanded T cells in peripheral blood. Data came from immunoSEQ multiplex PCR; TCRdb stores just in-frame clones and leaves some out. Of approximately 79,000 clones detected, approximately 87% appear once; the ten largest clones hold over 2.5%. Sequencing was performed on blood. These receptors came from a person aged 18 to 75 in good health.

This chain connects TRBV30 to TRBJ1-2, with D uncertain. Germline V lookup: CDR1 GTSNPN, CDR2 SVGIG (reference sequence). Trimming pared 7 bases from V and 4 bases from J, leaving 16 bases between. This CDR3 has 13 residues. The CDR3 region is CAYRRSYFYGYTF. The CDR3 DNA reads TGTGCCTACCGACGGAGTTACTTCTATGGCTACACCTTC.

The chain employs TRBV2 and TRBJ2-1; 8 bases map to TRBD1. Per the germline V gene, CDR1 is SNHLY and CDR2 is FYNNEI. CDR3 length equals 11 residues. The V and J ends lost 4 bases and 12 bases, in that order; junction bases with no gene match: 2. Written as DNA, the CDR3 is TGTGCCAGCAGTGTTACAGGGGGGCAGTTCTTC. As protein: CASSVTGGQFF.

This rearrangement joins TRBV11-3 to TRBJ1-1; D remains unclear. This CDR3 spans 14 amino acids. CDR1 is SGHNT and CDR2 is YENEEA in the germline V gene. Between the trimmed V and J ends, which lost 0 bases and 6 bases, there was a span of 11 bases. CDR3 region: CASSLDPGSPEAFF. The CDR3 region has the DNA TGTGCCAGCAGCTTAGATCCGGGATCGCCTGAAGCTTTCTTT.

The rearrangement links TRBV29-1 to TRBJ2-7; 8 nucleotides match TRBD1. The CDR3 runs 12 residues. With V trimmed by 4 bases and J by 9 bases, 8 bases remained unmatched. The germline gives CDR1 SQVTM, CDR2 ANQGSEA. DNA of the CDR3: TGCAGCGTTGCGGGCAGGGGGCGGTGGCAGTACTTC. Amino acid sequence: CSVAGRGRWQYF.

The chain uses TRBV11-2 and TRBJ1-4; D gene ambiguous. There are 15 residues in the CDR3. The germline gives CDR1 SGHAT, CDR2 FQNNGV. V was cut by 3 bases and J by 6 bases, with 14 bases left in between. The CDR3 region is CASSFRANSYEKLFF. The CDR3 nucleotides are TGTGCCAGCAGCTTTCGAGCCAACAGTTATGAAAAACTGTTTTTT. The variable domain in full, completed from reference TRBV11-2 and TRBJ1-4, reads EAGVAQSPRYKIIEKRQSVAFWCNPISGHATLYWYQQILGQGPKLLIQFQNNGVVDDSQLPKDRFSAERLKGVDSTLKIQPAKLEDSAVYLCASSFRANSYEKLFFGSGTQLSVL.

The V call is TRBV6-5, the J call TRBJ1-1; D unclear. V was clipped by 2 bases and J by 2 bases, with 9 bases between them. CDR3 length: 14 residues. CDR1 is MNHEY and CDR2 is SVGAGI in the germline V gene. The CDR3 nucleotides read TGTGCCAGCAGTTACGCCCGGACCAACACTGAAGCTTTCTTT. Encoded protein: CASSYARTNTEAFF.

The CDR3 reads CAISEAWTSGGNEQFF. As DNA, the CDR3 is TGTGCCATCAGTGAAGCTTGGACTAGCGGGGGCAATGAGCAGTTCTTC. J is TRBJ2-1 and V is TRBV10-3; TRBD2 matches at 13 bases. CDR1 is ENHRY and CDR2 is SYGVKD in the germline V gene. The CDR3 spans 16 residues. V was clipped by 3 bases and J by 6 bases; unmatched bases: 5.

The V call is TRBV10-2, the J call TRBJ1-6; D is unresolved. The CDR3 extends over 13 amino acids. The V gene lost 2 bases and the J gene lost 9 bases, with 8 bases spanning the gap. CDR1 is WSHSY and CDR2 is SAAADI in the germline V gene. This chain's CDR3 is CASSEALISPLHF. The CDR3 nucleotides are TGCGCCAGCAGTGAGGCCTTAATTTCACCCCTCCACTTT.

V gene TRBV12-5 combines with J gene TRBJ1-2; no clear D gene. Per germline, CDR1 LGHNT and CDR2 FRNRAP. Trimming stripped 6 bases from V and 0 bases from J, with 11 bases between. CDR3 length equals 14 residues. CDR3 protein: CASGGPAANYGYTF. The CDR3 coding sequence is TGTGCTAGTGGGGGTCCCGCGGCTAACTATGGCTACACCTTC.

The chain couples TRBV5-6 to TRBJ1-5; TRBD1 is a possible D gene (5 bases). The CDR3 covers 13 residues. V was cut by 4 bases and J by 9 bases, with 14 bases left in between. Germline lookup yields CDR1 SGHDT and CDR2 YYEEEE. CDR3 region: CASSPGGKGPQHF. In nucleotides, the CDR3 is TGTGCCAGCAGCCCGGGGGGGAAGGGGCCCCAGCATTTT.

A note on this clone: Other DNA sequences within the sample encode an identical CDR3. The J gene is TRBJ2-1, the V gene TRBV2; 12 bases are a match to TRBD2. This CDR3 has 14 residues. CDR1 is SNHLY, CDR2 FYNNEI, per germline. After removal of 10 bases from V and 8 bases from J, the junction contained 9 bases not matched to a gene. The CDR3 DNA is TGTGCCACAGCCGAGGGACTAGCGGGCCATGAGCAGTTCTTC. Translation gives CATAEGLAGHEQFF.

The chain has TRBV29-1 and TRBJ1-3; D not certain. This CDR3 comprises 12 residues. Germline V gene sequence: CDR1 SQVTM, CDR2 ANQGSEA. V was cut by 4 bases and J by 0 bases, with 4 bases left in between. CDR3 in DNA: TGCAGCGTTGTATCCTCTGGAAACACCATATATTTT. Translation gives CSVVSSGNTIYF.

Comment on this clone: The sample contains more than one DNA sequence encoding this CDR3. The chain recombines TRBV30 with TRBJ2-3; 7 nucleotides align to TRBD1. The V and J ends lost 0 bases and 3 bases, in that order; junction bases with no gene match: 0. The CDR3 is made up of 13 amino acids. CDR1 and CDR2 (germline): GTSNPN, SVGIG (reference sequence). The CDR3 loop reads CAWSVQGTDTQYF. The DNA for the CDR3 is TGTGCCTGGAGTGTACAGGGGACAGATACGCAGTATTTT.

The chain recombines TRBV27 with TRBJ1-6, with D unclear. The CDR3 totals 13 residues. V was clipped by 5 bases and J by 4 bases, with 6 bases between them. Per germline, CDR1 MNHEY and CDR2 SMNVEV (reference sequence). The CDR3 loop is CASSTRYNSPLHF. Written as DNA, the CDR3 is TGTGCCAGCAGTACCCGATATAATTCACCCCTCCACTTT.

This chain links TRBV13 with TRBJ2-7; perhaps TRBD1 as D (5 bases). This CDR3 contains 15 residues. Germline V gene sequence: CDR1 PRHDT, CDR2 FYEKMQ (reference sequence). V lost 3 bases and J lost 2, with 14 bases in between. The CDR3 bases are TGTGCCAGCAGCTTCGGGTTGACAGAGGCCTACGAGCAGTACTTC. Residues: CASSFGLTEAYEQYF.

The genes are TRBV7-3 and TRBJ2-3; TRBD1 matches at 9 bases. CDR1 SGHTA and CDR2 FQGTGA come from the germline V gene. This CDR3 has 14 residues. With 2 bases clipped from V and 3 bases from J, the junction kept 0 bases outside the gene matches. CDR3 in DNA: TGTGCCAGCAGCTTAGGGACAGGGACAGATACGCAGTATTTT. Residues: CASSLGTGTDTQYF.

The chain couples TRBV6-1 to TRBJ1-1; no firm D call. This CDR3 spans 14 amino acids. Deletions cut 6 bases from V and 7 bases from J, with 18 bases between. The V gene's germline CDR1 is MNHNS and CDR2 SASEGT. The CDR3 region has the DNA TGTGCCAGCAGCGCTATGGAGAGCACCCTTGAAGCTTTCTTT. Translation: CASSAMESTLEAFF.

CDR3 region: CASAPGLLAKNIQYF. The CDR3 DNA reads TGTGCTAGTGCCCCCGGACTTCTAGCCAAAAACATTCAGTACTTC. The V and J genes are TRBV12-5 and TRBJ2-4; D possibly corresponds to TRBD2 (5 bases). Germline values: CDR1 LGHNT, CDR2 FRNRAP. The CDR3 totals 15 residues. Trimming left V 7 bases short and J 0 bases short, with 13 bases between.

This chain links TRBV7-6 with TRBJ2-5, with TRBD1 matching over 11 bases. This CDR3 has 15 amino acids. Losses at the gene ends were 5 bases for V and 5 bases for J; bases not matched to a gene: 7. Germline lookup yields CDR1 SGHVS and CDR2 FNYEAQ. CDR3 bases: TGTGCCAGCAGCCTCGGGACAGGGGGTTGGGAGACCCAGTACTTC. This translates into CASSLGTGGWETQYF.

The chain couples TRBV10-2 to TRBJ1-2; D ambiguous. V was pared by 9 bases and J by 8 bases, with 7 bases between. The CDR3 runs 9 residues. Germline loops: CDR1 WSHSY, CDR2 SAAADI. CDR3 amino acids: CARPPGYTF. The CDR3 DNA follows: TGCGCCAGACCACCCGGCTACACCTTC.

The chain carries TRBV5-1 and TRBJ2-2; the D is unclear. The germline V gene encodes CDR1 SGHRS and CDR2 YFSETQ. This CDR3 comprises 12 residues. Trimming stripped 2 bases from V and 6 bases from J, with 5 bases between. The CDR3 loop is CASSFLAGELFF. CDR3 DNA: TGCGCCAGCAGCTTTCTCGCCGGGGAGCTGTTTTTT.

The chain combines TRBV7-2 with TRBJ2-1; 11 nucleotides agree with TRBD2. This CDR3 has 16 residues. Germline CDR1 and CDR2: SGHTA and FQGNSA. The V and J ends lost 2 bases and 6 bases, in that order; junction bases with no gene match: 6. The CDR3 reads CASSLYSGGAPNEQFF. CDR3 coding DNA: TGTGCCAGCAGCTTATATAGCGGGGGGGCCCCCAATGAGCAGTTCTTC.

The CDR3 DNA is TGTGCCAGCAAGACAGGGGAAGACTATGGCTACACCTTC. Protein: CASKTGEDYGYTF. The chain has TRBV6-1 and TRBJ1-2; 8 bases map to TRBD1. CDR3 length equals 13 residues. CDR1 and CDR2 from the germline V gene are MNHNS and SASEGT. With 7 bases clipped from V and 3 bases from J, the junction kept 4 bases outside the gene matches.

The chain employs TRBV11-1 and TRBJ1-1; D gene uncertain. Trimming left V 3 bases short and J 1 base short, with 6 bases between. CDR1 and CDR2 (germline): SGHAT, FQDESV (reference sequence). This CDR3 has 13 residues. DNA of the CDR3: TGTGCCAGCAGCTTCGGGGAGAACACTGAAGCTTTCTTT. Residues: CASSFGENTEAFF. Variable domain in full (rest from reference TRBV11-1 and TRBJ1-1): EAEVAQSPRYKITEKSQAVAFWCDPISGHATLYWYRQILGQGPELLVQFQDESVVDDSQLPKDRFSAERLKGVDSTLKIQPAELGDSAMYLCASSFGENTEAFFGQGTRLTVV.

This rearrangement joins TRBV6-5 to TRBJ1-6; the match to TRBD1 covers 12 bases. The CDR3 runs 15 residues. Germline V gene lookup returns CDR1 MNHEY and CDR2 SVGAGI. Trimming took 10 bases from V and 11 from J; bases not matched to a gene: 12. CDR3 DNA sequence: TGTGCCACCCCGGGACAGGGGGCCAGCGCGACACCCCTCCACTTT. Its translation: CATPGQGASATPLHF.

The chain uses TRBV15 and TRBJ2-1; D is unresolved. V was cut by 0 bases and J by 5 bases, with 14 bases left in between. Germline lookup yields CDR1 LNHNV and CDR2 YYDKDF (reference sequence). The length of the CDR3 is 16 residues. The CDR3 DNA is TGTGCCACCAGCAGAGATTGGGGAAGGGCCGACAATGAGCAGTTCTTC. Protein product: CATSRDWGRADNEQFF.

This chain connects TRBV5-1 to TRBJ2-4; maybe TRBD2 (6 bases). Trimming pared 7 bases from V and 0 bases from J, leaving 23 bases between. The CDR3 loop spans 18 amino acids. Germline V gives CDR1 SGHRS, CDR2 YFSETQ. CDR3 coding DNA: TGCGCCAGCTCCCTACTAGCTCCCCGGCCGGGAGCCAAAAACATTCAGTACTTC. It yields the protein CASSLLAPRPGAKNIQYF.

This clone has only one observation. This sequence joins TRBV6-5 and TRBJ2-2, with D possibly matching TRBD2 (6 bases). Germline V gives CDR1 MNHEY, CDR2 SVGAGI. With 6 bases removed from V and 1 base from J, the gap between germline ends came to 12 bases. This CDR3 contains 15 residues. CDR3 amino acids: CASSPGTGNTGELFF. For the CDR3, the DNA is TGTGCCAGCAGCCCCGGGACTGGGAACACCGGGGAGCTGTTTTTT.